This entry lists 3 T cell receptor beta chains sequenced from one sample in a study of identical twins' blood T cells. TCRdb fed the 5' RACE reads into MiXCR, producing one record per CDR3 protein. The sample contains fewer than 450,000 distinct CDR3 sequences, approximately 30% of which appear only once. The material sequenced was PBMCs. Receptors originate from a woman aged 18-55 years in good health.

This clonotype appeared a few times. The chain employs TRBV20-1 and TRBJ1-2, with D perhaps TRBD1 (5 bases). Trimming removed 1 base at V and 2 bases at J, with 14 bases between. Germline V gives CDR1 DFQATT, CDR2 SNEGSKA (reference sequence). There are 15 residues in the CDR3. Here the CDR3 reads CSARGSTGTNYGYTF. In DNA, the CDR3 is TGCAGTGCTAGAGGGTCTACCGGGACGAACTATGGCTACACCTTC.

About this clonotype itself: A much more abundant neighbour one base away suggests this may be a read error. This rearrangement joins TRBV7-2 to TRBJ2-3, with D uncertain. The CDR3 length is 11 residues. Germline assignment: CDR1 SGHTA and CDR2 FQGNSA. The ends were cut back, 5 bases at V and 6 bases at J, with 6 bases in the middle. CDR3 nucleotides: TGTGCCAGCAGCAATAGGGATACGCAGTATTTT. Translation: CASSNRDTQYF.

J is TRBJ2-7 and V is TRBV30, with TRBD1 matching 7 bases. Germline V gene data show CDR1 as GTSNPN and CDR2 as SVGIG (reference sequence). J gave up 6 bases and V 8 bases, and 16 bases lay outside the gene matches. The CDR3 has 14 residues. The CDR3 sequence: CAGTDGANLVEQYF. In DNA form, the CDR3 reads TGTGCCGGGACAGACGGCGCTAATTTGGTCGAGCAGTACTTC.